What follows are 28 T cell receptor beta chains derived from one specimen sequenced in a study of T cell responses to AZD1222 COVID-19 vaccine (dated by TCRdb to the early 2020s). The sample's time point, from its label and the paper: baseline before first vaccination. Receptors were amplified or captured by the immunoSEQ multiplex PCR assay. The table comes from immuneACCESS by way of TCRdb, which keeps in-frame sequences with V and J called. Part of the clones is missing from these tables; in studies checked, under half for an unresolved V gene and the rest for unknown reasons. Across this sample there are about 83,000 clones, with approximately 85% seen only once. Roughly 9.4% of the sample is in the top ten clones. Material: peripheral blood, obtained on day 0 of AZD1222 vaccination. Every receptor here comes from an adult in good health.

CDR3 sequence: CASSFGLIEGSEKLFF. The CDR3 nucleotides read TGCGCCAGCAGCTTTGGACTGATAGAAGGGAGTGAAAAACTGTTTTTT. The rearrangement joins TRBV5-1 to TRBJ1-4; no reliable D call. Germline assignment: CDR1 SGHRS and CDR2 YFSETQ. V lost 2 bases and J 7 bases, leaving 18 bases between the germline ends. The CDR3 is made up of 16 amino acids.

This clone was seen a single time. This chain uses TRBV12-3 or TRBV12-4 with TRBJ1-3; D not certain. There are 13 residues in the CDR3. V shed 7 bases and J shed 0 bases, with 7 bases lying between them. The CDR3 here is CASKQTSGNTIYF. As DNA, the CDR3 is TGTGCCAGCAAACAGACCTCTGGAAACACCATATATTTT.

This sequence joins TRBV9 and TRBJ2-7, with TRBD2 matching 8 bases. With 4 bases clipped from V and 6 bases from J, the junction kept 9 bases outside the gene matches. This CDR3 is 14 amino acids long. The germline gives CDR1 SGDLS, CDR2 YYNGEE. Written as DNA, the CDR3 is TGTGCCAGCAGCCCTCCAGCGGGAGAGGGCGAGCAGTACTTC. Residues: CASSPPAGEGEQYF. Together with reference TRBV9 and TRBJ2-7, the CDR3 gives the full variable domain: DSGVTQTPKHLITATGQRVTLRCSPRSGDLSVYWYQQSLDQGLQFLIQYYNGEERAKGNILERFSAQQFPDLHSELNLSSLELGDSALYFCASSPPAGEGEQYFGPGTRLTVT.

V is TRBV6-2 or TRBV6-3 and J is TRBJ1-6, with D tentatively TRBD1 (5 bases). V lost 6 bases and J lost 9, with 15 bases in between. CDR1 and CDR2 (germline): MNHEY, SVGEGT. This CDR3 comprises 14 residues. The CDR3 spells CASSTGTGGSPLHF. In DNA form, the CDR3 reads TGTGCCAGCAGCACCGGGACGGGGGGTTCACCCCTCCACTTT.

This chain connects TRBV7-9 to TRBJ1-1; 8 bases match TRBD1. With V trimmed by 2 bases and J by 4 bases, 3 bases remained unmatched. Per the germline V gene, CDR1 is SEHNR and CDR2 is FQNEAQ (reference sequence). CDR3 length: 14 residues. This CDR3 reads CASSLQGALTEAFF. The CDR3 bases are TGTGCCAGCAGCTTACAGGGGGCTCTCACTGAAGCTTTCTTT. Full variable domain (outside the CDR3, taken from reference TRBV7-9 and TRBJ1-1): DTGVSQNPRHKITKRGQNVTFRCDPISEHNRLYWYRQTLGQGPEFLTYFQNEAQLEKSRLLSDRFSAERPKGSFSTLEIQRTEQGDSAMYLCASSLQGALTEAFFGQGTRLTVV.

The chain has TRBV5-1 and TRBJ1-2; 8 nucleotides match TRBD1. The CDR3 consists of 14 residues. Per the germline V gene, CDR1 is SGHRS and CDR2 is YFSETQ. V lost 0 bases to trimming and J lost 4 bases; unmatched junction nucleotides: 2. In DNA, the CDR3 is TGCGCCAGCAGCTTGGGAGACAGGGGCTATGGCTACACCTTC. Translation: CASSLGDRGYGYTF.

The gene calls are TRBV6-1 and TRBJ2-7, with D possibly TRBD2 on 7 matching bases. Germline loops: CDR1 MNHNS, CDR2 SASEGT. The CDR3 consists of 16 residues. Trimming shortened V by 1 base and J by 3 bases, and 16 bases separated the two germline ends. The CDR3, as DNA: TGTGCCAGCAGTGAAGGGGCGGGGGCTATCGTCTACGAGCAGTACTTC. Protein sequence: CASSEGAGAIVYEQYF.

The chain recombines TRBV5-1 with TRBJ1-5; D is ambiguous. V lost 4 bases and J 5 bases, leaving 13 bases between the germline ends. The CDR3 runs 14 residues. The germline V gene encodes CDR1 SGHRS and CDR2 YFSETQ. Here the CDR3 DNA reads TGCGCCAGCAGCGCCGGAGACCCCGATCAGCCCCAGCATTTT. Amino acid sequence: CASSAGDPDQPQHF.

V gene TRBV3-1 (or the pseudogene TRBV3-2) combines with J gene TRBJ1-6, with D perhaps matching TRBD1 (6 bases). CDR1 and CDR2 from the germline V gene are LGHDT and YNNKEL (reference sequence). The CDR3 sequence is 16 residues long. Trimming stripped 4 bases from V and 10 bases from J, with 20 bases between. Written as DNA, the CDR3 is TGTGCCAGCAGCCTTCCTGGGGGGGCAGGTTACTCACCCCTCCACTTT. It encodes CASSLPGGAGYSPLHF.

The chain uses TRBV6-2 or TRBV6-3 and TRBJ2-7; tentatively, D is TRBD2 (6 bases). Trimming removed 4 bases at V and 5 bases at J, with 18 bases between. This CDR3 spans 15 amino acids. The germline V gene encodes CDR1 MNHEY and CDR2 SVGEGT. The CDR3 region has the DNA TGTGCCAGCAGTTTTGTGAGGGAGGACGCGGACGAGCAGTACTTC. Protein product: CASSFVREDADEQYF.

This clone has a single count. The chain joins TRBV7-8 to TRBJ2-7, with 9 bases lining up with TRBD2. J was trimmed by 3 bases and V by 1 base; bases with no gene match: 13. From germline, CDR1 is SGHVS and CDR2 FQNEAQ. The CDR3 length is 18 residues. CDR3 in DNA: TGTGCCAGCAGCTTAGGGTTGCGGGGGGGCACGGGTGACTACGAGCAGTACTTC. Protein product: CASSLGLRGGTGDYEQYF. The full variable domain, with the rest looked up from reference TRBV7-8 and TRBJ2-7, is GAGVSQSPRYKVAKRGQDVALRCDPISGHVSLFWYQQALGQGPEFLTYFQNEAQLDKSGLPSDRFFAERPEGSVSTLKIQRTQQEDSAVYLCASSLGLRGGTGDYEQYFGPGTRLTVT.

The CDR3 protein is CASKRETGGNYGYTF. The CDR3 DNA reads as TGTGCCAGCAAAAGGGAGACAGGGGGTAACTATGGCTACACCTTC. This sequence joins TRBV6-4 and TRBJ1-2, with TRBD1 matching over 9 bases. This CDR3 comprises 15 residues. Germline CDR1 MRHNA, CDR2 SNTAGT. V lost 7 bases to trimming and J lost 1 base; unmatched junction nucleotides: 7.

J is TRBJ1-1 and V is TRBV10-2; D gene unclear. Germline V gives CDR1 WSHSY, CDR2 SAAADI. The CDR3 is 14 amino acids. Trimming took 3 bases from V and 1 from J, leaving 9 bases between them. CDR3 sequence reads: CASSDLRWNTEAFF. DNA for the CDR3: TGCGCCAGCAGTGACCTACGGTGGAACACTGAAGCTTTCTTT.

CDR3 nucleotides: TGTGCCAGCAGCCTCGGCCGGGACAGGGCTAACACCGGGGAGCTGTTTTTT. Its protein product is CASSLGRDRANTGELFF. V gene TRBV5-4 combines with J gene TRBJ2-2; the match to TRBD1 covers 9 bases. V lost 4 bases, J lost 2 bases, and 9 bases stayed unmatched. This CDR3 has 17 amino acids. Germline V lookup: CDR1 SGHNT, CDR2 YYREEE (reference sequence).

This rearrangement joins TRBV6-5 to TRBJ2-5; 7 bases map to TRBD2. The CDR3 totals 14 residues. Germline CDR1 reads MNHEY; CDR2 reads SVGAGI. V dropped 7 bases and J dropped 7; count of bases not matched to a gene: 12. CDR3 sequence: CASTQTSIGVTQYF. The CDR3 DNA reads TGTGCCAGCACCCAGACTAGCATTGGCGTGACCCAGTACTTC.

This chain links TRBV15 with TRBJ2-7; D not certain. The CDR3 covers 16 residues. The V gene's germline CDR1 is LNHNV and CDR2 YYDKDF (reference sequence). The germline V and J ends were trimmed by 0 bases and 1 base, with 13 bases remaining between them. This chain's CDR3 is CATSRDPGYGSYEQYF. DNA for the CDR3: TGTGCCACCAGCAGAGATCCCGGATACGGATCCTACGAGCAGTACTTC.

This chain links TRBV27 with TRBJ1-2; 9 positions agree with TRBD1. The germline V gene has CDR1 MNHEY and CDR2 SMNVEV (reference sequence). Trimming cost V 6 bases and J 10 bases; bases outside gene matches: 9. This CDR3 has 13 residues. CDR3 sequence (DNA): TGTGCCAGCAGCAAGGGACAGGGACTACACTACACCTTC. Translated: CASSKGQGLHYTF.

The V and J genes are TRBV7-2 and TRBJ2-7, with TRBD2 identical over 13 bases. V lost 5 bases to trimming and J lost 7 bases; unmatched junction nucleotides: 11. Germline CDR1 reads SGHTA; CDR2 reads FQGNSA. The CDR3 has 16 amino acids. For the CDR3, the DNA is TGTGCCAGCAGCACAGGACTAGCGGGAGCGGTGGGGGAGCAGTACTTC. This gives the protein CASSTGLAGAVGEQYF. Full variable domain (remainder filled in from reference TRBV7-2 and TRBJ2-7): GAGVSQSPSNKVTEKGKDVELRCDPISGHTALYWYRQSLGQGLEFLIYFQGNSAPDKSGLPSDRFSAERTGGSVSTLTIQRTQQEDSAVYLCASSTGLAGAVGEQYFGPGTRLTVT.

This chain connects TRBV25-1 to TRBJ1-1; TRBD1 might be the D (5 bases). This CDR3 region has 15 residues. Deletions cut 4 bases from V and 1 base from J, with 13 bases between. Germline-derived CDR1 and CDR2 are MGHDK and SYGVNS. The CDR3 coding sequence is TGTGCCAGCAGTGGGTCGAAGGGGAAGAACACTGAAGCTTTCTTT. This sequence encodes CASSGSKGKNTEAFF.

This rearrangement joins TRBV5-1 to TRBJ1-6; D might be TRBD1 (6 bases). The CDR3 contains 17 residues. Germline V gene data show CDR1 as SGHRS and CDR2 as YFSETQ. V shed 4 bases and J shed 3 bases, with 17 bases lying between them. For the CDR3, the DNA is TGCGCCAGCAGCCTTAAGACAGGTGGGGACTATAATTCACCCCTCCACTTT. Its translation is CASSLKTGGDYNSPLHF.

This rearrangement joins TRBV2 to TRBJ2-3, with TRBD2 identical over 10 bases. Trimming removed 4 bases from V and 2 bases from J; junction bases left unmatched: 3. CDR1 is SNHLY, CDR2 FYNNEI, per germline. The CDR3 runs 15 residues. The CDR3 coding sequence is TGTGCCAGCAGTGGGACTAGCGGCTACACAGATACGCAGTATTTT. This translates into CASSGTSGYTDTQYF.

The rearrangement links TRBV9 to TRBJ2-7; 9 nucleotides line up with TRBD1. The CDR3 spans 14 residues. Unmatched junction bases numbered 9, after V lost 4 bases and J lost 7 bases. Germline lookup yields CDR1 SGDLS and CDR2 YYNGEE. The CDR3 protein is CASSSRQGVGEQYF. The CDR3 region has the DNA TGTGCCAGCAGCAGTCGACAGGGGGTCGGGGAGCAGTACTTC.

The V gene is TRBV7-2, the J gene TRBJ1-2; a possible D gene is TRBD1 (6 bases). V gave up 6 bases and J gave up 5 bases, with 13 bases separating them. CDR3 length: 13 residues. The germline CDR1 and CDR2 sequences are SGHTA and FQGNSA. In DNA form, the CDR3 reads TGTGCCAGCAGGGGGCCAGGGGAATATGGCTACACCTTC. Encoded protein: CASRGPGEYGYTF.

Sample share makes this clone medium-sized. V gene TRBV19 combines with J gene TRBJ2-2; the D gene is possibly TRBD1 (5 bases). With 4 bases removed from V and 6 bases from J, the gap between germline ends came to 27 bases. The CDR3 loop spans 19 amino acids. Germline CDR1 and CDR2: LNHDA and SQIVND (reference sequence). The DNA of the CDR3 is TGTGCCAGTAGTAACTCAATGGGGCCGGGCCTCCCCCCGTCCGGGGAGCTGTTTTTT. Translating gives CASSNSMGPGLPPSGELFF.

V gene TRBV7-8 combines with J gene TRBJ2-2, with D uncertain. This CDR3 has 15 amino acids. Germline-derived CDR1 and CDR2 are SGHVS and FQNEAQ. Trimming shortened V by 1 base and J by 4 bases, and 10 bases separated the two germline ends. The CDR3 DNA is TGTGCCAGCAGCTTAGTGGACGGCTTCACCGGGGAGCTGTTTTTT. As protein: CASSLVDGFTGELFF.

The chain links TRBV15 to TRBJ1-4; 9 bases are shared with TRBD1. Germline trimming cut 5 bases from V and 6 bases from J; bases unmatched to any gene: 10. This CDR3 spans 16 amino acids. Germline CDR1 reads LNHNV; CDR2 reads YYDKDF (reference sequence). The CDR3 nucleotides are TGTGCCACCAGCCCCCAGGACAGGGGCGGGTATGAAAAACTGTTTTTT. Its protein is CATSPQDRGGYEKLFF.

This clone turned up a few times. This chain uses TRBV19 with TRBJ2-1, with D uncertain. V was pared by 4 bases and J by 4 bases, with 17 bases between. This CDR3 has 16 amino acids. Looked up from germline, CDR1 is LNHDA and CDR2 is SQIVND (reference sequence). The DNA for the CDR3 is TGTGCCAGTAGTAGATACCGGGTCTACCCTTACAATGAGCAGTTCTTC. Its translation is CASSRYRVYPYNEQFF.

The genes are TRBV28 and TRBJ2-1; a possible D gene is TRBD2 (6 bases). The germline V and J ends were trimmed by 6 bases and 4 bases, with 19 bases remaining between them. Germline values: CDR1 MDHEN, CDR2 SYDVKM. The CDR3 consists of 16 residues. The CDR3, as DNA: TGTGCCAGCAGCTCTAGCCGCGGGGCCCGTTACAATGAGCAGTTCTTC. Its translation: CASSSSRGARYNEQFF.